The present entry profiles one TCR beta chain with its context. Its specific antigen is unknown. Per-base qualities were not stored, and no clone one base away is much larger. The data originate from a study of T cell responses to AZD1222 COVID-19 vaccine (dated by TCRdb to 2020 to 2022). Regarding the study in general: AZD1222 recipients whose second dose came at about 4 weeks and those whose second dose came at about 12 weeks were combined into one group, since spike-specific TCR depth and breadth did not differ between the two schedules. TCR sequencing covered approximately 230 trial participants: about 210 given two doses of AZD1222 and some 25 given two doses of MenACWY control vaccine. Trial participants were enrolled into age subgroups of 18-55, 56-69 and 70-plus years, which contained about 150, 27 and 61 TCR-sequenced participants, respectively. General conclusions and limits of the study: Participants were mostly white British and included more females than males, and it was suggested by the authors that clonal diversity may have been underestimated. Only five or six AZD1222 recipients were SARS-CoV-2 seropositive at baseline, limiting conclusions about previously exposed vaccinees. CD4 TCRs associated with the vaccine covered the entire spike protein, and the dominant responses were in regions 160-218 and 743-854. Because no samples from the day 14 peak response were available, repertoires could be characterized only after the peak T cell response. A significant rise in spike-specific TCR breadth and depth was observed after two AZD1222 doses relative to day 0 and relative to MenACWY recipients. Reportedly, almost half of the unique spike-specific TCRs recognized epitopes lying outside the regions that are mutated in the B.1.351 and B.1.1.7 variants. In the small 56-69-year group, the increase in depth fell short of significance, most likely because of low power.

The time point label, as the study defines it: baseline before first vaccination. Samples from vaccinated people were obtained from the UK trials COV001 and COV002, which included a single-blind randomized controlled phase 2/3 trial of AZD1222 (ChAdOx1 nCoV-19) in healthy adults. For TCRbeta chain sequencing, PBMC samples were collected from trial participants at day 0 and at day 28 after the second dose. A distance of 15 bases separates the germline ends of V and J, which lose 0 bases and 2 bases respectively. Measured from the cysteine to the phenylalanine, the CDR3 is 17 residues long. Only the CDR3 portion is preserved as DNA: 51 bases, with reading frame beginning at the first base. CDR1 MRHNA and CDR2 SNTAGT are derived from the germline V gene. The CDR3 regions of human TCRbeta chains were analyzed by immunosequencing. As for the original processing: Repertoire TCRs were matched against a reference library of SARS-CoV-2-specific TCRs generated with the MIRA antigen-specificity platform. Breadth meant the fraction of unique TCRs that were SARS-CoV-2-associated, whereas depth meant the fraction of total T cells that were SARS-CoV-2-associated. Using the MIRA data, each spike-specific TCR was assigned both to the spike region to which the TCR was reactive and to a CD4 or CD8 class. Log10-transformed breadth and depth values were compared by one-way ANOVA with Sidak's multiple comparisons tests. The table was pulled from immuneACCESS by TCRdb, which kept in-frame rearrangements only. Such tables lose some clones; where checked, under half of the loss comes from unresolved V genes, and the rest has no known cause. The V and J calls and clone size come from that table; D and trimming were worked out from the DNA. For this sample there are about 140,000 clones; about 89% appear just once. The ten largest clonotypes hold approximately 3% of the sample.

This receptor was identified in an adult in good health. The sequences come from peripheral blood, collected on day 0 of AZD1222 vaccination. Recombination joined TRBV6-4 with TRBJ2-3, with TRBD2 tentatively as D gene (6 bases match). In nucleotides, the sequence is TGTGCCAGCAGTGACTCTTCGGGACTCACCTACACAGATACGCAGTATTTT. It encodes CASSDSSGLTYTDTQYF.